A selection of T cell receptor beta chains follows, all from one sample in a study of blood T cell repertoires in COVID-19. TCRdb's copy holds only in-frame clones and misses some; the assay was immunoSEQ multiplex PCR. The sample lists roughly 100,000 clones; roughly 80% were seen once. The specimen sequenced was peripheral blood. All receptors derive from a human donor in a cohort sampled during active COVID-19. Both conserved end residues are part of each CDR3. D genes are given only for firm matches. A row's size may be missing; if present it is once, few, many or a size class.

V gene,D gene,clone size,J gene,CDR3 protein,CDR3 DNA
TRBV9,TRBD1,NA,TRBJ1-3,CASSAPGQGAGNTIYF,TGTGCCAGCAGTGCGCCGGGACAGGGAGCTGGAAACACCATATATTTT
TRBV23-1,NA,NA,TRBJ1-2,CATGGDKGGYGYTF,TGCGCCACCGGTGGAGATAAGGGGGGGTATGGCTACACCTTC
TRBV27,NA,once,TRBJ1-1,CASSPRGDSEAFF,TGTGCCAGCAGCCCTCGGGGGGACTCTGAAGCTTTCTTT
TRBV3-1/TRBV3-2,NA,NA,TRBJ1-3,CASSQGSGSGNTIYF,TGTGCCAGCAGCCAAGGTTCGGGATCTGGAAACACCATATATTTT
TRBV7-3,NA,NA,TRBJ2-7,CASSPAGSYEQYF,TGTGCCAGCAGCCCTGCGGGCTCCTACGAGCAGTACTTC
TRBV29-1,TRBD1,few,TRBJ2-7,CSVEEGQGAREQYF,TGCAGCGTTGAGGAGGGACAGGGGGCCCGCGAGCAGTACTTC
TRBV5-1,TRBD1,NA,TRBJ2-3,CASSFRTGADTQYF,TGCGCCAGCAGCTTCAGGACAGGGGCAGATACGCAGTATTTT
TRBV3-1/TRBV3-2,TRBD2,NA,TRBJ2-1,CASTTGTSGRQSYNEQFF,TGTGCCAGCACCACCGGGACTAGCGGGAGACAATCCTACAATGAGCAGTTCTTC
TRBV28,TRBD1,NA,TRBJ1-5,CASSTTGTGGRRSNQPQHF,TGTGCCAGCAGTACCACCGGGACAGGGGGCCGCCGTAGCAATCAGCCCCAGCATTTT
TRBV5-6,NA,NA,TRBJ2-5,CASSLKQFGETQYF,TGTGCCAGCAGCTTGAAACAGTTTGGAGAGACCCAGTACTTC
TRBV7-2,NA,few,TRBJ1-1,CASSLVWEAEAFF,TGTGCCAGCAGCTTAGTTTGGGAGGCCGAAGCTTTCTTT
TRBV28,NA,NA,TRBJ2-6,CASSTRSSGANVLTF,TGTGCCAGCAGCACCCGGTCATCTGGGGCCAACGTCCTGACTTTC
TRBV28,TRBD1,NA,TRBJ1-2,CASSGTGANYGYTF,TGTGCCAGCAGCGGGACAGGAGCTAACTATGGCTACACCTTC
TRBV28,TRBD1,few,TRBJ2-7,CASATPGTGTYEQYF,TGTGCCAGCGCCACCCCGGGGACAGGGACCTACGAGCAGTACTTC
TRBV2,NA,NA,TRBJ1-3,CATTGAGGNTIYF,TGTGCCACGACAGGCGCCGGAGGAAACACCATATATTTT
TRBV5-8,NA,NA,TRBJ2-1,CASSFPTGIYNEQFF,TGTGCCAGCAGCTTCCCGACAGGTATATACAATGAGCAGTTCTTC
TRBV28,NA,few,TRBJ1-1,CASSFDRYTEAFF,TGTGCCAGCAGTTTCGACAGGTACACTGAAGCTTTCTTT
TRBV28,NA,few,TRBJ2-7,CASSFLPRNEQYF,TGTGCCAGCAGTTTTCTACCGCGGAACGAGCAGTACTTC
TRBV7-2,TRBD1,few,TRBJ2-7,CASTTGGLSYEQYF,TGTGCCAGCACAACAGGGGGACTGTCCTACGAGCAGTACTTC
TRBV5-1,NA,NA,TRBJ2-7,CASSLGQDYEQYF,TGCGCCAGCAGCTTGGGACAGGACTACGAGCAGTACTTC
TRBV2,NA,NA,TRBJ1-5,CASSVSGQQPQHF,TGTGCCAGCAGTGTGTCAGGTCAGCAGCCCCAGCATTTT
TRBV20-1,TRBD1,once,TRBJ1-2,CSASAGTGLFYTF,TGCAGTGCTAGTGCCGGGACAGGGTTGTTCTACACCTTC
TRBV6-5,TRBD1,NA,TRBJ2-7,CASSSQGSHEQYF,TGTGCCAGCAGTTCACAGGGGTCCCACGAGCAGTACTTC
TRBV3-1/TRBV3-2,NA,NA,TRBJ1-2,CASSQARAFYGYTF,TGTGCCAGCAGCCAAGCGAGGGCCTTCTATGGCTACACCTTC
TRBV18,TRBD1,NA,TRBJ1-5,CASSPGTGEQPQHF,TGTGCCAGCTCACCAGGGACAGGGGAACAGCCCCAGCATTTT
TRBV19,NA,NA,TRBJ1-2,CASSAQNGGYTF,TGTGCCAGTAGTGCCCAGAATGGTGGCTACACCTTC